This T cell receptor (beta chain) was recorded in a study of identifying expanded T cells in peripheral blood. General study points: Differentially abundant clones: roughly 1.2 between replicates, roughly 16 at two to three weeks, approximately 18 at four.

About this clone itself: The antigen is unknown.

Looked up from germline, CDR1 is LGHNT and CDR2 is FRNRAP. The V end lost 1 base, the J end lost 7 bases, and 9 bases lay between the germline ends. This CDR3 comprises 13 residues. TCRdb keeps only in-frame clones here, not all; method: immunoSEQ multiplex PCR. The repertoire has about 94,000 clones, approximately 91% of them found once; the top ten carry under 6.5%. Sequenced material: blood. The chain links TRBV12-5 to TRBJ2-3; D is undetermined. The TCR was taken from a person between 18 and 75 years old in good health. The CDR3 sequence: CASGLGLRNTQYF. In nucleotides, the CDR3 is TGTGCTAGTGGTTTGGGGCTTAGGAATACGCAGTATTTT.